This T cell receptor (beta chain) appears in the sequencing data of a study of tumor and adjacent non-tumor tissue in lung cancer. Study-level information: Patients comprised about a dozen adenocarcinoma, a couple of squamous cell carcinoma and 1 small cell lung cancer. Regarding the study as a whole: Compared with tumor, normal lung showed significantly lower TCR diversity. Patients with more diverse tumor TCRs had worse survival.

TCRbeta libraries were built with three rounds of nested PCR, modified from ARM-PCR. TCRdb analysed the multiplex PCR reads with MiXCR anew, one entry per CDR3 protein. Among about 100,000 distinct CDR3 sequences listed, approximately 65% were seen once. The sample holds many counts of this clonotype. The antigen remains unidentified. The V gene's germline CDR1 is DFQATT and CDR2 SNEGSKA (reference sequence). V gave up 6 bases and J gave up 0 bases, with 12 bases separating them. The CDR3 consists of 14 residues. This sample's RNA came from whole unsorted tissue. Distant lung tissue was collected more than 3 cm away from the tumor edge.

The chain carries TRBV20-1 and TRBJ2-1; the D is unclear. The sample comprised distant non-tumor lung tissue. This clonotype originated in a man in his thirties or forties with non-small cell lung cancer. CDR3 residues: CSAAPIRSYNEQFF. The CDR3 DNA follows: TGCAGTGCCGCCCCAATTCGCTCCTACAATGAGCAGTTCTTC.